Sequencing of this T cell receptor beta chain was carried out in a study of cytomegalovirus exposure and HLA in healthy donors. Notes on this clone: The antigen is unknown. One end of the junction fails to match germline, which may point to a read error.

Points from the study as a whole: Associated with HLA alleles at 0.05 false discovery rate in a later analysis were 16,951 TCR beta sequences.

This CDR3 is 16 amino acids long. Germline CDR1 reads MDHEN; CDR2 reads SYDVKM. This PCR relied on a set of 60 Vbeta primers and 13 Jbeta primers. Profiling relied on immunoSEQ multiplex PCR, and the TCRdb table lists in-frame clones only, not all of them. This sample yields approximately 100,000 clones, of which around 79% are seen a single time; 4% belongs to the top ten. The chain recombines TRBV28 with TRBJ2-3, with TRBD2 matching 8 bases. Sequencing used PBMCs. The sequence derives from a man aged 45-60 years in good health and CMV-seropositive. The CDR3 DNA reads as TGTGCCAGCAGGGGGCCAGCGGGAGTCAGCACAGATACGCAGTGTTTT. Protein sequence: CASRGPAGVSTDTQCF.